The present entry profiles one T cell receptor beta chain with its context. What it binds is unknown. This sample is part of a study of identical twins. Germline V gives CDR1 MNHEY, CDR2 SVGAGI. V dropped 1 base and J dropped 7 bases, with 14 bases sitting between them. The CDR3 sequence is 14 residues long. Study results and caveats: Out-of-frame alpha sequences shared by twins showed excess low generation probability.

Each donor was a healthy Caucasian. cDNA molecules carried unique molecular identifiers, and template switching added a universal primer site. TCRdb reprocessed the 5' RACE reads with MiXCR, giving one entry per CDR3 protein. The sample lists under 300,000 distinct CDR3 sequences; around an eighth were seen once. The origin of this receptor is a woman younger than 30 in good health. The chain carries TRBV6-5 and TRBJ2-7; TRBD1 or TRBD2 may be the D gene (6 bases each). The sequenced sample consisted of memory (CD45RO+) T cells sorted from blood. CDR3 loop: CASSYWAGEEEQYF. The DNA for the CDR3 is TGTGCCAGCAGTTACTGGGCAGGGGAGGAAGAGCAGTACTTC.